The clone carrying this T cell receptor (beta chain) was detected only a few times. The data stem from a study of T-cell memory formation after mild COVID-19. At the level of the study: TCR clusters were largely donor specific.

5'RACE primed at constant segments yielded TCR alpha and TCR beta cDNA libraries bearing sample barcodes and UMIs. From the 5' RACE reads, TCRdb called clonotypes with MiXCR, one entry per CDR3 protein. This repertoire shows around 450,000 distinct CDR3 sequences, 15% to 25% found once; its top ten account for 8.4%. V dropped 5 bases and J dropped 4 bases, with 12 bases sitting between them. This CDR3 region has 14 residues. The germline gives CDR1 SGHTA, CDR2 FQGNSA. This TCR was recovered from an adult woman who had mild COVID-19 (a few samples of this study predate the infection). Cell type and time point are not known. V is TRBV7-2 and J is TRBJ1-5; a weak D match, TRBD1 (6 bases). The specimen was PBMCs or a T cell subset sorted from them (not recorded which). CDR3 loop: CASSADSYNQPQHF. The DNA for the CDR3 is TGTGCCAGCAGCGCGGACAGCTATAATCAGCCCCAGCATTTT.